This T cell receptor beta chain was identified during a study of long-term antiretroviral therapy in people with HIV. Broader study findings: Information pertaining to ART adherence, viral resistance or therapeutic modifications was not obtained.

Assay version v3.0 of immunoSEQ was used, and it was run at survey level. Repertoires were generated with immunoSEQ multiplex PCR, while TCRdb's copy carries only in-frame clones and drops some. The sample shows about 28,000 clones, nearly 95% of them seen only once. Worth noting for this clone: Its cognate antigen is unknown.

Germline CDR1 reads SGHVT; CDR2 reads SQSDAQ. CDR3 length equals 15 residues. J was trimmed by 4 bases and V by 5 bases; bases with no gene match: 5. Every one of the donors gave at least one pre-ART PBMC sample and at least two post-ART PBMC samples. Treatment for all HIV-infected participants took place in the United States. The chain employs TRBV7-4 and TRBJ2-6; 7 bases are shared with TRBD1. The source was unsorted PBMCs, collected 6.3 years after starting antiretroviral therapy. This clonotype was sampled from a man between 25 and 39 years old with HIV. CDR3 residues: CASSKQGPGANVLTF. In nucleotides, the CDR3 is TGTGCCAGCAGCAAACAGGGGCCCGGGGCCAACGTCCTGACTTTC.